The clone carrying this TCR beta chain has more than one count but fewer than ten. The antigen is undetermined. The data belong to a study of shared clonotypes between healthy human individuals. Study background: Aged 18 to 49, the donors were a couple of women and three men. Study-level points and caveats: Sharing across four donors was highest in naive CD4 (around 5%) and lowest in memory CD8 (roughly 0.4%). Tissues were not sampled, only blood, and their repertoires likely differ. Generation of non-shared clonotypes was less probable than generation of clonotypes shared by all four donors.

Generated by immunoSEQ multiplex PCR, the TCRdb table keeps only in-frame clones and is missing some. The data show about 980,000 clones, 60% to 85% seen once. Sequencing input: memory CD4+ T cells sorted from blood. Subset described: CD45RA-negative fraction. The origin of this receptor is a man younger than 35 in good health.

The CDR3 loop is CASSTIAGVGYEQYF. In DNA, the CDR3 is TGTGCCAGCAGTACAATAGCGGGAGTGGGCTACGAGCAGTACTTC. The gene calls are TRBV27 and TRBJ2-7; TRBD2 aligns across 9 bases. From germline, CDR1 is MNHEY and CDR2 SMNVEV (reference sequence). This CDR3 contains 15 residues. Trimming took 5 bases from V and 3 from J; bases not matched to a gene: 8.